The 3 T cell receptor beta chains in this list originate from one sample, sequenced in a study of blood T cell repertoires in COVID-19. Some clones are missing from TCRdb's copy, which holds only in-frame ones; the method was immunoSEQ multiplex PCR. The table has over 45,000 clones, around 86% seen once. The sample was peripheral blood. These receptors were collected from a woman over 75 with acute or convalescent COVID-19.

The chain uses TRBV2 and TRBJ2-1, with 8 bases aligning to TRBD2. The CDR3 runs to 15 residues. Germline CDR1 and CDR2: SNHLY and FYNNEI. Trimming took 7 bases from V and 6 from J; bases not matched to a gene: 11. CDR3 loop: CASKTQGTRGNEQFF. The CDR3 nucleotides are TGTGCCAGCAAAACGCAGGGGACTAGAGGCAATGAGCAGTTCTTC.

V and J are TRBV27 and TRBJ1-4; 9 bases are a match to TRBD1. The CDR3 spans 13 residues. V gave up 5 bases and J gave up 7 bases; unmatched junction bases: 2. Germline V gene sequence: CDR1 MNHEY, CDR2 SMNVEV (reference sequence). The CDR3 DNA is TGTGCCAGCAGTGACAGGGGGTTTGAAAAACTGTTTTTT. As protein: CASSDRGFEKLFF.

This clone showed up just a few times. This chain's CDR3 is CASSAQQDHQETQYF. The CDR3 nucleotides read TGTGCCAGCAGTGCCCAACAGGACCACCAAGAGACCCAGTACTTC. The chain has TRBV6-4 and TRBJ2-5; perhaps TRBD1 as D (5 bases). V was clipped by 4 bases and J by 0 bases, with 12 bases between them. Germline CDR1 and CDR2: MRHNA and SNTAGT. The length of the CDR3 is 15 residues.